This TCR beta chain was retrieved from a study of technical replicates of blood from four donors. This CDR3 has 13 amino acids. In germline, CDR1 is MGHDK, CDR2 SYGVNS. The trim removed 7 bases at V and 1 base at J, leaving 4 bases unmatched. This clone was picked up one time. Measured with immunoSEQ multiplex PCR; TCRdb has only the in-frame clones, and not every one. The sample holds roughly 65,000 clones, 75% to 90% seen once. What was sequenced was PBMCs. The chain has TRBV25-1 and TRBJ2-7; 7 bases match TRBD1. The TCR sequence derives from a human donor in good health. Some clones in this sample may be carry-over from other donors' samples. The CDR3 DNA sequence: TGTGCCAGCACAAGACAGGGTTCCTACGAGCAGTACTTC. It is translated as CASTRQGSYEQYF.